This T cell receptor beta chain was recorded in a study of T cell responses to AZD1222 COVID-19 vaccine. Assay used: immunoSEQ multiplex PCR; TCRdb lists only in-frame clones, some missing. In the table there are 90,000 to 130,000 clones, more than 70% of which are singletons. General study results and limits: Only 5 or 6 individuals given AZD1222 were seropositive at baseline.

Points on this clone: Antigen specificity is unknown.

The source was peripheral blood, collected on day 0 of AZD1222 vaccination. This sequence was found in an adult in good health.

The CDR3 DNA reads as TGTGCCAGCAGCTTAAGGGGGATCTATGGCTACACCTTC. Translated, it gives CASSLRGIYGYTF. This chain uses TRBV7-2 with TRBJ1-2; weak D call: TRBD1 (6 bases). Trimming removed 2 bases at V and 4 bases at J, with 8 bases between. CDR1 and CDR2 (germline): SGHTA, FQGNSA. CDR3 length equals 13 residues.